The present T cell receptor (beta chain) was sequenced within a study of T-cell reconstitution after alpha-beta-depleted transplantation in children. This CDR3 region has 13 residues. V shed 4 bases and J shed 3 bases, with 13 bases lying between them. Germline values: CDR1 SQVTM, CDR2 ANQGSEA. Unique molecular identifiers were incorporated into the prepared TCRbeta library. Each CDR3 protein gets one entry after TCRdb re-called the PCR reads with MiXCR. The profile shows about 610,000 distinct CDR3 sequences, roughly 10% of them singletons. V usage is TRBV29-1 and J usage is TRBJ2-7; D not certain. The receptor's source is a human donor who donated a stem cell graft to a child with acute myeloid leukemia. This specimen consisted of PBMCs from the stem cell graft donor, obtained from the stem cell graft. The CDR3 is CSVGLLLGYEQYF. The CDR3 DNA reads as TGCAGCGTTGGACTCTTACTGGGCTACGAGCAGTACTTC.